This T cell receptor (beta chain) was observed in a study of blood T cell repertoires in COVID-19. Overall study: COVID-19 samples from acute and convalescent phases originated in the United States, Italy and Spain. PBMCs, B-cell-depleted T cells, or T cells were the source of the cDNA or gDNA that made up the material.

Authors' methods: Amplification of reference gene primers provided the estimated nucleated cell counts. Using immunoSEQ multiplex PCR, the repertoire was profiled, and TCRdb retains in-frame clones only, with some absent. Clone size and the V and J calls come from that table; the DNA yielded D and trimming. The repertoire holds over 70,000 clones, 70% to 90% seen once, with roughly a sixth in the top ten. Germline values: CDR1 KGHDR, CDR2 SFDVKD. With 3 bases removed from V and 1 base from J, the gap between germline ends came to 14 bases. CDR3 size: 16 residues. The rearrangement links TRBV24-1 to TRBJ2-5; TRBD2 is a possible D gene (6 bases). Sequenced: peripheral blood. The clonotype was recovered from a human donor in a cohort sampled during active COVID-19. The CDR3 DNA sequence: TGTGCCACCAGTGATCTATCCGGGAGCTTCCAAGAGACCCAGTACTTC. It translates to CATSDLSGSFQETQYF.